This TCR beta chain was captured in a study of shared clonotypes between healthy human individuals. This clone was counted once. Its antigen is as yet unknown. Broader study findings: Owing to a small donor count, the genetic and exposure-history diversity represented was limited.

Repertoires were generated with immunoSEQ multiplex PCR, while TCRdb's copy carries only in-frame clones and drops some. Of just over 2,000,000 clones listed, roughly 94% were seen once; the top ten hold 0.9% to 1.4%. Only CD45RO-negative cells positively selected for CCR7 counted as naive CD8 cells, so terminally differentiated effector memory CD45RA+ cells were excluded. Donors were healthy HIV-negative adults without recent acute infections or vaccinations. Trimming left V 4 bases short and J 7 bases short, with 14 bases between. This CDR3 region has 14 residues. Germline V gene sequence: CDR1 WSHSY, CDR2 SAAADI.

The TCR originated in a man between 18 and 35 years old in good health. Sample: naive CD8+ T cells sorted from blood. The rearrangement uses TRBV10-2 and TRBJ2-1, with D perhaps assigned TRBD1 or TRBD2 (5 bases each). This CDR3 is CASSGDGAPNEQFF. The CDR3 region has the DNA TGCGCCAGCAGTGGGGACGGGGCGCCTAATGAGCAGTTCTTC.